Given below is one TCR beta chain in context. At one end, the junction sequence differs from germline, possibly due to a read error. This sample is part of a study of T cells in Graves' hyperthyroidism and ophthalmopathy. TCR beta CDR3 regions were amplified from RNA. When the TCR CDR3 underwent first-round RT-PCR, the HTBI primer set was used. TCRdb re-derived calls from the multiplex PCR reads in MiXCR, one entry per CDR3 protein. The data contain under 350,000 distinct CDR3 sequences, about 20% of them singletons. Germline V gene sequence: CDR1 SGHVS, CDR2 FNYEAQ. The CDR3 consists of 15 residues. This rearrangement joins TRBV7-6 to TRBJ2-5, with unresolved D. The sequencing input was blood. The receptor was isolated from a woman aged 45-65 years with Graves' hyperthyroidism. The CDR3 region has the DNA TGTGCCAGCAGCTTAACCCTAGATGCCCAAGAGCCCCAGTACTTC. Translated, it gives CASSLTLDAQEPQYF.